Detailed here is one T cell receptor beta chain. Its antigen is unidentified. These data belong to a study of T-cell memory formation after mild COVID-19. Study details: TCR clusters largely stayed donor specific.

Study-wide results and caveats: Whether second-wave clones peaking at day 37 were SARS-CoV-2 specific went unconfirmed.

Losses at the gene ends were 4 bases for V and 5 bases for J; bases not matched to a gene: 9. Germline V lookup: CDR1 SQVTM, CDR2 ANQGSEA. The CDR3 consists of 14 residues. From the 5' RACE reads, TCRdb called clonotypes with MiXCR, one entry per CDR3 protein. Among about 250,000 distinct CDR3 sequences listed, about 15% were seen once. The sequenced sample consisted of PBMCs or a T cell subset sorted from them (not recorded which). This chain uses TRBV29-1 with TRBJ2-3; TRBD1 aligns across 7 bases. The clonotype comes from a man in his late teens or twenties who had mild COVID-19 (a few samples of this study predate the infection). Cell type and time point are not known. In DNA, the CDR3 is TGCAGCGTTGCTGGGGACAGCGGATTAGATACGCAGTATTTT. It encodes CSVAGDSGLDTQYF.